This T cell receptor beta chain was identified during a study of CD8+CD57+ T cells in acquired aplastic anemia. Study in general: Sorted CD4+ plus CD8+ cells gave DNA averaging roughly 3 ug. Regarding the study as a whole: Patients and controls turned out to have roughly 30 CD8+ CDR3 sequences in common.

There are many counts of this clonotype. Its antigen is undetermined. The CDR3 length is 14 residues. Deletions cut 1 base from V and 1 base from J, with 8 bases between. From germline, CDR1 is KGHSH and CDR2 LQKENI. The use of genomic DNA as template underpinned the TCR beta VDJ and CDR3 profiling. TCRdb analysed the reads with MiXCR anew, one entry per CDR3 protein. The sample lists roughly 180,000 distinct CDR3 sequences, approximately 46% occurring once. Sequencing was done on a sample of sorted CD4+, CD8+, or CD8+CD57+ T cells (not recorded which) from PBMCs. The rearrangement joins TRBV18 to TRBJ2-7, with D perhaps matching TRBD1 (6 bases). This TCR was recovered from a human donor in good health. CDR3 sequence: CASSPQGQSYEQYF. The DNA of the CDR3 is TGTGCCAGCTCACCACAAGGACAGTCCTACGAGCAGTACTTC.